One and the same sample provided the 15 T cell receptor beta chains below, sequenced in a study of CD8+ T cells in alopecia areata. This sample's treatment: oral pan-JAK inhibitor, 5-10 mg twice daily. Following extraction, RNA underwent reverse transcription to cDNA, which served as the sequencing template. The data were produced by immunoSEQ multiplex PCR, yet TCRdb's version contains in-frame clones alone and is incomplete. The sample lists about 180,000 clones; about half were seen once. The sample here was CD8+ T cells sorted from blood, taken between weeks 51 and 54, from a patient treated with tofacitinib. The receptors were sampled from a human donor with alopecia areata.

V gene TRBV27 combines with J gene TRBJ2-3; 10 bases agree with TRBD2. The CDR3 runs 17 residues. The germline gives CDR1 MNHEY, CDR2 SMNVEV (reference sequence). The trim removed 3 bases at V and 4 bases at J, leaving 10 bases unmatched. In DNA form, the CDR3 reads TGTGCCAGCAGTTTCTGGAGCGGGGGGGAGATCGCAGATACGCAGTATTTT. Its translation: CASSFWSGGEIADTQYF.

V usage is TRBV27 and J usage is TRBJ2-5; maybe TRBD2 (5 bases). The V end lost 5 bases, the J end lost 7 bases, and 17 bases lay between the germline ends. The CDR3 runs to 14 residues. Germline V gene data show CDR1 as MNHEY and CDR2 as SMNVEV (reference sequence). The CDR3 region has the DNA TGTGCCAGCAGTCCTAGCCAGTCTCCGTGGACCCAGTACTTC. Protein product: CASSPSQSPWTQYF.

The chain couples TRBV13 to TRBJ2-7; 8 bases map to TRBD1. The CDR3 is 15 amino acids. V shed 5 bases, J shed 5 bases, and the junction held 11 bases outside the gene matches. Germline lookup yields CDR1 PRHDT and CDR2 FYEKMQ (reference sequence). The CDR3 nucleotides read TGTGCCAGCAGCGCACCAGGGGGCGGAATGGACGAGCAGTACTTC. Translated: CASSAPGGGMDEQYF. Full variable domain (remainder filled in from reference TRBV13 and TRBJ2-7): AAGVIQSPRHLIKEKRETATLKCYPIPRHDTVYWYQQGPGQDPQFLISFYEKMQSDKGSIPDRFSAQQFSDYHSELNMSSLELGDSALYFCASSAPGGGMDEQYFGPGTRLTVT.

J is TRBJ2-7 and V is TRBV18; D may be TRBD1 or TRBD2 (6 bases each). V lost 3 bases and J 11 bases, leaving 14 bases between the germline ends. The CDR3 loop spans 12 amino acids. The germline CDR1 and CDR2 sequences are KGHSH and LQKENI. The DNA of the CDR3 is TGTGCCAGCTCACCCCAGGAGGGACACGAGTACTTC. Protein product: CASSPQEGHEYF.

This clone came up a few times. This chain's CDR3 is CASSPRAGDGYTF. The CDR3 DNA sequence: TGTGCCAGCAGCCCTCGGGCAGGGGATGGCTACACCTTC. This chain links TRBV14 with TRBJ1-2, with a tentative D call TRBD1 (6 bases). CDR1 is SGHDN and CDR2 is FVKESK in the germline V gene. Trimming shortened V by 4 bases and J by 6 bases, and 12 bases separated the two germline ends. This CDR3 spans 13 amino acids.

A note on this clone: An end of the junction differs from the germline gene, which may be a read error. This chain links TRBV10-3 with TRBJ2-1, with D possibly called TRBD1 or TRBD2 (5 bases each). The germline V gene has CDR1 ENHRY and CDR2 SYGVKD. The CDR3 extends over 18 amino acids. DNA for the CDR3: TGTGCCAGCAGTTTAGGGTTCGGGGCTTCGAGCTCCTACAATGAGCAGTTCTTC. It is translated as CASSLGFGASSSYNEQFF.

V and J are TRBV9 and TRBJ2-1, with no clear D. Trimming took off 4 bases at V and 5 bases at J, with 13 bases between the two ends. The CDR3 is 14 residues long. Per the germline V gene, CDR1 is SGDLS and CDR2 is YYNGEE. CDR3 protein: CASSPGAPNNEQFF. The CDR3 nucleotides are TGTGCCAGCAGCCCCGGCGCACCAAACAATGAGCAGTTCTTC.

This clone was picked up a small number of times. The chain couples TRBV7-8 to TRBJ1-1, with 7 bases identical to TRBD1. Losses at the gene ends were 0 bases for V and 0 bases for J; bases not matched to a gene: 4. There are 16 residues in the CDR3. The germline gives CDR1 SGHVS, CDR2 FQNEAQ. The CDR3 sequence is CASSLAQGDLNTEAFF. In DNA form, the CDR3 reads TGTGCCAGCAGCTTAGCGCAGGGGGATCTGAACACTGAAGCTTTCTTT.

This clone was observed a few times. The chain combines TRBV18 with TRBJ2-7; 7 nucleotides agree with TRBD1. The ends lost 6 bases at V and 3 bases at J; junction bases unmatched: 5. The V gene's germline CDR1 is KGHSH and CDR2 LQKENI. This CDR3 is 13 amino acids long. The CDR3: CASSQNRGYEQYF. CDR3 sequence (DNA): TGTGCCAGCTCCCAAAACAGGGGCTACGAGCAGTACTTC.

The DNA of the CDR3 is TGTGCCTGGAGCGAATTAAACTATGGCTACACCTTC. This gives the protein CAWSELNYGYTF. The V call is TRBV30, the J call TRBJ1-2; D not certain. There are 12 residues in the CDR3. Germline lookup yields CDR1 GTSNPN and CDR2 SVGIG (reference sequence). The V and J ends lost 3 bases and 2 bases respectively, with 7 bases between them.

This clone appeared a few times. V gene TRBV5-6 combines with J gene TRBJ2-5; D gene unclear. V shed 5 bases and J shed 1 base, with 12 bases lying between them. Germline V gene data show CDR1 as SGHDT and CDR2 as YYEEEE. This CDR3 spans 14 amino acids. CDR3: CASSQPLGQETQYF. For the CDR3, the DNA is TGTGCCAGCAGTCAGCCTTTGGGCCAAGAGACCCAGTACTTC.

The chain uses TRBV5-1 and TRBJ2-7; TRBD2 might be the D (6 bases). The germline gives CDR1 SGHRS, CDR2 YFSETQ. The CDR3 extends over 16 amino acids. The ends were cut back, 2 bases at V and 7 bases at J, with 22 bases in the middle. The DNA for the CDR3 is TGCGCCAGCAGCTTTGAGGGAGGCCGGGTCCATTGGGAGCAGTACTTC. Its protein is CASSFEGGRVHWEQYF. The variable domain in full, with the rest retrieved from reference TRBV5-1 and TRBJ2-7, is KAGVTQTPRYLIKTRGQQVTLSCSPISGHRSVSWYQQTPGQGLQFLFEYFSETQRNKGNFPGRFSGRQFSNSRSEMNVSTLELGDSALYLCASSFEGGRVHWEQYFGPGTRLTVT.

V gene TRBV6-5 combines with J gene TRBJ1-1, with D tentatively TRBD1 (5 bases). With 5 bases removed from V and 0 bases from J, the gap between germline ends came to 10 bases. This CDR3 comprises 14 residues. Germline CDR1 reads MNHEY; CDR2 reads SVGAGI. CDR3 coding DNA: TGTGCCAGCAGTCGGGGACGGATGAACACTGAAGCTTTCTTT. This gives the protein CASSRGRMNTEAFF.

The chain has TRBV6-5 and TRBJ2-7; D remains unclear. This CDR3 contains 11 residues. Germline values: CDR1 MNHEY, CDR2 SVGAGI. V shed 10 bases and J shed 5 bases, with 12 bases lying between them. The CDR3: CAISSTDEQYF. The CDR3 coding sequence is TGTGCCATCAGCTCGACGGACGAGCAGTACTTC.

The V call is TRBV27, the J call TRBJ2-7; perhaps TRBD2 as D (5 bases). The CDR3 sequence is 14 residues long. Trimming took 3 bases from V and 6 from J, leaving 15 bases between them. CDR1 and CDR2 from the germline V gene are MNHEY and SMNVEV (reference sequence). For the CDR3, the DNA is TGTGCCAGCAGTTTCCGCCGAGGAGGCGGCGAGCAGTACTTC. Its translation: CASSFRRGGGEQYF.